This entry lists 7 T cell receptor beta chains sequenced from one sample in a study of cytomegalovirus exposure and HLA in healthy donors. A multiplex PCR was run with 60 Vbeta primers and 13 Jbeta primers. Data came from immunoSEQ multiplex PCR; TCRdb stores just in-frame clones and leaves some out. Of more than 130,000 clones in the sample, 80% are singletons; the top ten hold approximately 2.3%. The sequenced material came from PBMCs. These receptor sequences come from a man younger than 45 in good health and CMV-seronegative.

V gene TRBV6-7 combines with J gene TRBJ1-2; maybe TRBD1 (6 bases). TRBV6-7 is recorded as an ORF, its role being uncertain. Trimming shortened V by 7 bases and J by 6 bases, and 12 bases separated the two germline ends. The CDR3 loop spans 12 amino acids. The CDR3 loop is CASNPQGNGYTF. For the CDR3, the DNA is TGTGCCAGCAATCCACAGGGAAATGGCTACACCTTC.

V is TRBV28 and J is TRBJ2-7; perhaps TRBD2 as D (6 bases). This CDR3 comprises 16 residues. With 5 bases removed from V and 2 bases from J, the gap between germline ends came to 19 bases. Germline V gene data show CDR1 as MDHEN and CDR2 as SYDVKM. This CDR3 is CASSVHLAGGTYEQYF. The CDR3 region has the DNA TGTGCCAGCAGTGTTCATTTGGCGGGCGGGACCTACGAGCAGTACTTC. The full variable domain, its missing parts supplied by reference TRBV28 and TRBJ2-7, is DVKVTQSSRYLVKRTGEKVFLECVQDMDHENMFWYRQDPGLGLRLIYFSYDVKMKEKGDIPEGYSVSREKKERFSLILESASTNQTSMYLCASSVHLAGGTYEQYFGPGTRLTVT.

This chain connects TRBV9 to TRBJ2-3, with 10 bases identical to TRBD2. The germline V gene encodes CDR1 SGDLS and CDR2 YYNGEE. This CDR3 spans 17 amino acids. V lost 0 bases and J lost 4; bases outside the gene matches: 8. The CDR3 coding sequence is TGTGCCAGCAGCGTAGAAGGCATAGCGGGAGGCCCAGATACGCAGTATTTT. This encodes CASSVEGIAGGPDTQYF.

This chain uses TRBV28 with TRBJ1-2, with 9 bases that match TRBD1. This CDR3 comprises 16 residues. Germline trimming cut 4 bases from V and 3 bases from J; bases unmatched to any gene: 9. Germline assignment: CDR1 MDHEN and CDR2 SYDVKM. CDR3 sequence: CASSSPGQGYYYGYTF. The CDR3 coding sequence is TGTGCCAGCAGTTCCCCGGGACAGGGATACTACTATGGCTACACCTTC.

This clone has just one count. J is TRBJ2-1 and V is TRBV7-9; D is perhaps TRBD1 (5 bases). Germline V CDR1 and CDR2: SEHNR, FQNEAQ (reference sequence). The CDR3 has 14 residues. Trimming cost V 0 bases and J 6 bases, with 9 bases left between them. CDR3: CASSLATDVNEQFF. CDR3 coding DNA: TGTGCCAGCAGCTTAGCGACAGACGTCAATGAGCAGTTCTTC. The full variable domain, in which reference TRBV7-9 and TRBJ2-1 provide the parts outside the CDR3, is DTGVSQNPRHKITKRGQNVTFRCDPISEHNRLYWYRQTLGQGPEFLTYFQNEAQLEKSRLLSDRFSAERPKGSFSTLEIQRTEQGDSAMYLCASSLATDVNEQFFGPGTRLTVL.

The V and J genes are TRBV11-3 and TRBJ2-2, with 14 nucleotides matching TRBD2. Germline CDR1 is SGHNT and CDR2 is YENEEA. V gave up 5 bases and J gave up 8 bases; unmatched junction bases: 7. The CDR3 runs to 16 residues. CDR3 DNA: TGTGCCAGCAGCCCTGGACTAGCGGGAGGTGCTGGGGAGCTGTTTTTT. Translated, it gives CASSPGLAGGAGELFF.

This clone was recorded a few times. The J gene is TRBJ2-1, the V gene TRBV5-1, with TRBD2 identical over 8 bases. The germline gives CDR1 SGHRS, CDR2 YFSETQ. CDR3 length: 15 residues. With V trimmed by 4 bases and J by 3 bases, 6 bases remained unmatched. The DNA of the CDR3 is TGCGCCAGCAGCCCGGGAGCGGGAGACTACAATGAGCAGTTCTTC. This gives the protein CASSPGAGDYNEQFF.